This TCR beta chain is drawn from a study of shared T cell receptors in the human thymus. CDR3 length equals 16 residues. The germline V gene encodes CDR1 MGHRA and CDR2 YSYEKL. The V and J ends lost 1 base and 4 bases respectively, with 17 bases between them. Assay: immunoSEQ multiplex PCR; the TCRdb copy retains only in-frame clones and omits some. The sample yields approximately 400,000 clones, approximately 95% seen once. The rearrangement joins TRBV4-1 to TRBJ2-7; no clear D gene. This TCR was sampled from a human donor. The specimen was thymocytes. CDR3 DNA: TGCGCCAGCAGCCAAGGGTACTCCCCAATTCCGTACGAGCAGTACTTC. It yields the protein CASSQGYSPIPYEQYF.